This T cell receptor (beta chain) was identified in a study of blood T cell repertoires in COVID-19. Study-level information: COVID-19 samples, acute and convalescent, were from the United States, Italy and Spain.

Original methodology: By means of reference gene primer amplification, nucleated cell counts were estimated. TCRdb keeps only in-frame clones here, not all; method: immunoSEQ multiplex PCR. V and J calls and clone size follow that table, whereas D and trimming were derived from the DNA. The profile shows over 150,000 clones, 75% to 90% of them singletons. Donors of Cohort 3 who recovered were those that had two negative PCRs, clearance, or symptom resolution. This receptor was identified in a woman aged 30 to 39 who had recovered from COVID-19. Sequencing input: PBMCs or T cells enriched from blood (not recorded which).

The CDR3 sequence: CASIGRLGQGATGGTQYF. The CDR3 DNA is TGTGCCAGCATTGGAAGGCTGGGACAGGGGGCGACGGGGGGGACCCAGTACTTC. This chain connects TRBV2 to TRBJ2-5; 12 bases map to TRBD1. CDR1 and CDR2 (germline): SNHLY, FYNNEI. The CDR3 is 18 residues long. The V gene end was trimmed by 7 bases and the J gene end by 7 bases; junction bases not matched to a gene: 19.